Sequencing of this TCR beta chain was carried out in a study of cytomegalovirus exposure and HLA in healthy donors (dated by TCRdb to 2016 to 2017). A note on the overall study: According to an earlier analysis of around 600 of the donors, about 179 million T cells yielded 100 million or so unique TCR beta sequences and 276 Gb of sequence data. Approximately 310 gigabases of sequencing data and some 85 million unique TCR sequences were included in an early release covering several hundred HLA-typed donors. Of the 350 to 400 genotyped donors, about 80% fell in the genetic ancestry cluster associated with self-reported Caucasian donors. The study aimed to test whether signatures of past pathogen exposure could be identified by cataloging public T cell receptors. The T cell repertoires of several hundred subjects were profiled by immunosequencing and related to cytomegalovirus serostatus. In addition to the first cohort of hundreds of subjects, a separate validation cohort of approximately 130 different subjects was used. High-throughput TCR immunosequencing, statistical association of individual TCRs with disease status, and machine learning were combined to predict cytomegalovirus infection status. In a later analysis, previously published TCR beta repertoires from more than 500 donors were re-analyzed and high-resolution HLA genotyping was added so that TCR occurrence patterns could be studied. The later analysis used no new phenotypic data to find candidate immune exposures, relying instead on TCR beta sequences and their occurrence across donors. In an earlier analysis of several hundred of the donors, high-throughput TCR beta sequencing was used to judge whether each TCR beta V gene segment behaved as functional or pseudogenic. Alongside the repertoire data, information on donor age, sex, ethnicity and CMV serostatus was compiled. A later genetic analysis took genome-wide SNP genotypes for about 65% of the 666 donors and used that subset as a discovery cohort. All discovery cohort repertoires had been generated on a single sequencing platform. Both class I and class II loci were covered by HLA typing, at four-digit resolution. The number of typed donors differed by locus: about 620-630 for A, B, C, DRB1 and DQB1; 522 for DQA1; about 600 for DPA1; and approximately 450 for DPB1. Four or five DR-DQ haplotypes were handled as single units for association and clustering because linkage in the cohort was strong. Among roughly 400 genotyped donors of the cohort, an average of roughly 230,000 unique TCR beta nucleotide sequences was sequenced per donor, of which about 18% were non-productive. Results the study describes overall, beyond this receptor: In a later genetic analysis, fewer N-insertions in productive TCRs were reported among donors in an Asian-associated ancestry cluster than the 666-donor mean. When HLA alleles, especially DR and DQ, strongly co-occurred, attributing TCR associations to individual alleles was difficult. According to a later analysis, parvovirus B19, influenza, CMV and Epstein-Barr virus appeared linked to several top co-occurrence clusters. The study gave a list of 150 to 200 TCR beta chains associated with cytomegalovirus. A later analysis associated around 16,000 TCR beta sequences with specific HLA alleles at a false discovery rate of 0.05. A few of the identified cytomegalovirus-associated TCR beta chains were confirmed in vitro to be specific for cytomegalovirus antigens. Correlated functional status among segregating V segments might be attributable to linkage disequilibrium, but an unknown experimental factor could not be ruled out. A cluster of highly shared sequence variants was judged likely to represent a technical artifact of the sequencing pipeline. A further reported finding was that TCR beta sequences accurately predicted the HLA-A and HLA-B alleles for most subjects in the first cohort. The classifier was reported to diagnose cytomegalovirus status with high specificity and sensitivity in both the original cohort and the validation cohort. Compared with equally common non-associated chains, HLA-associated TCR beta chains in a later analysis were more clonally expanded and had lower generation probabilities. In a later genetic analysis, a missense DCLRE1C variant was associated with V-gene and J-gene trimming of TCR beta chains, and the association was replicated in an independent cohort. Because HLA typing was missing for some donors at each locus, association tests included only the typed subset. Because counts were too low, 15 to 20 rarely observed V segments, including chromosome 9 orphons, were excluded from the earlier analysis of 587 of the donors. This cohort had only TCR beta chains sequenced, and the lack of alpha or paired-chain data limited which features could be detected. In an earlier analysis of some 500 of the donors, most TCR beta V segments appeared in productive rearrangements about 90% or about 30% of the time, broadly matching IMGT annotations. According to a later analysis, most CMV-associated TCR beta chains appeared to be HLA-restricted, and the HLA associations seemed to be driven largely by CMV exposure. Sequencing depth was assumed to be roughly uniform across donors in the presence/absence analyses, though that assumption may not hold. Most TCR sequences were seen in very few donors, while some public TCRs were found in many individuals. The only immune exposure information available for the cohort was CMV serostatus. It was suggested by the authors that the approach could potentially be generalized to other disease states and immunological phenotypes. In a later analysis, TCR association rates were found to vary across HLA loci, with the most associated TCRs seen for DRB1 alleles and the fewest for HLA-C alleles.

Notes on this clone: There is no known antigen for this receptor. No quality values exist for individual bases; no much larger clone is one base distant.

Preparation of the library involved the immunoSEQ multiplex PCR assay. For the multiplex PCR, a mixture combining 60 forward primers for TCR Vbeta segments and 13 reverse primers for TCR Jbeta segments was used. Amplification of the CDR3 region of rearranged TCR beta genes was performed with a multiplex PCR assay on genomic DNA. The Illumina HiSeq System was used to sequence the amplified TCR beta libraries as 87-base-pair reads. Concerning the study's data processing: In a later analysis, tens of millions of unique TCR beta chains were counted across the approximately 620 repertoires, and roughly 11 million of these chains were shared by at least two donors. To remove PCR and sequencing errors, raw reads were error-corrected and collapsed into unique sequences using a nearest-neighbor algorithm that merged closely related sequences. CDR3 sequences were aligned to IMGT reference sequences to assign V, D and J gene segments. For a sequence to be retained, a match of at least six nucleotides to both a V gene segment and a J gene segment was required. A rearrangement counted as productive if the CDR3 had no stop codons and remained in frame with V and J, and every other rearrangement counted as non-productive. CDR3 was defined by IMGT convention, running from the second conserved V-encoded cysteine to the conserved J-encoded phenylalanine. Sequences without an unambiguous match to a single V gene segment were excluded from the earlier analysis of almost 600 of the donors. An earlier analysis of about 590 of the donors classified V segments as functional when productive rearrangements were above 56.7% and as segregating when the standard deviation between donors was above 5%. A statistical classification framework was built for diagnosing cytomegalovirus status from the catalog of TCR beta chain sequences. In a later analysis, TCR nucleotide sequences were compared against IMGT/GENE-DB human TR gene sequences so that V and J genes could be assigned. The TCRdist pipeline was used in a later analysis to assign CDR3 sequences and most-parsimonious VDJ recombination scenarios. A later analysis defined each TCR beta chain by its CDR3 amino acid sequence plus V-gene family, and excluded reads lacking a unique V-gene family. In a later analysis, a few hundred highly shared, low-generation-probability nucleotide sequences were removed to address suspected cross-contamination and a sequencing artifact. In a later analysis, a clonal expansion index for each public chain was calculated from normalized within-repertoire ranks of inferred template counts. In a later analysis, generation probabilities were computed using a VDJ recombination model fitted to out-of-frame rearrangements, and the results were checked against IGoR. Hypergeometric tests were used in a later analysis to score TCR-TCR, TCR-HLA and TCR-CMV co-occurrence, with a repertoire-size bias correction applied to the TCR pairs. In a later analysis, false discovery rates were estimated by permuting HLA or CMV assignments 20 times. In a later analysis, co-occurring TCRs were grouped with DBSCAN, and TCRdist sequence similarity was added when clustering was performed within HLA-allele-positive subsets. Repertoires with fewer than 30,000 or more than 120,000 public chains, plus five repertoires with anomalous nucleotide sharing, were excluded from co-occurrence clustering. Imported from immuneACCESS, the table was reduced by TCRdb to in-frame sequences with V and J called. These copies leave out some clones; in studies compared against another copy, an unresolved V gene accounts for under half, and the cause of the remainder is not known. V, J and clone size were drawn from that table, and D and trimming were deduced from the DNA. The table for this sample lists some 120,000 clones; 75% to 85% of them were counted only once. The top ten hold over 9% of the sample.

The cohort consisted of 600 to 750 healthy bone marrow donors. Cohort members were all nominally healthy when sampled, although unrecorded immune exposures were likely present. The donor was CMV seropositive and belonged to the group of around 300 seropositive cohort members. A peripheral blood sample was provided by each donor, and peripheral blood mononuclear cells were used for TCR beta sequencing. Genomic DNA extraction from the blood cell samples was performed with the Qiagen DNeasy Blood Extraction Kit. This receptor was identified in a male donor in good health and CMV-seropositive. Sequencing was done on a sample of PBMCs.

The CDR3 region: CAISEGQGLSGNTIYF. The DNA reads as follows: TGTGCCATCAGTGAGGGTCAGGGTCTCTCTGGAAACACCATATATTTT. Recombination linked TRBV10-3 to TRBJ1-3; the D gene is perhaps TRBD1, on 5 matching bases. The CDR3 goes from the cysteine to the phenylalanine over 16 residues. Just the 48-base CDR3 DNA is kept, in frame starting at base 1. The V and J ends are trimmed by 2 bases and 0 bases, leaving 11 bases between them. The germline V gene supplies CDR1 ENHRY and CDR2 SYGVKD.